These 9 T cell receptor beta chains came from one sample sequenced in a study of T cell repertoires in cytomegalovirus infection. TCRdb reanalysed the reads using MiXCR and keeps one entry per CDR3 protein. The data show a few hundred thousand distinct CDR3 sequences, 35% to 50% seen once. Antigens of these TCRs are unknown. The sample was cultured PBMCs, taken from culture after CMV antigen stimulation. These receptors originate from a human donor in good health (CMV status not recorded). Some clones in this sample may be carry-over from other donors' samples.

This clonotype was counted only a few times. Written as DNA, the CDR3 is TGTGCCAGCAGGGGGGCAGGGGCTGGTTATGGCTACACCTTC. Protein: CASRGAGAGYGYTF. The chain employs TRBV12-3 or TRBV12-4 and TRBJ1-2; a possible D gene is TRBD1 (6 bases). V lost 6 bases and J lost 5, with 16 bases in between. This CDR3 spans 14 amino acids.

The chain links TRBV4-3 to TRBJ1-4; 8 positions match TRBD1. The CDR3 covers 15 residues. Germline CDR1 LGHNA, CDR2 YSLEER. J was trimmed by 7 bases and V by 3 bases; bases with no gene match: 7. This CDR3 reads CASSQLRGQGEKLFF. CDR3 nucleotide sequence: TGCGCCAGCAGCCAGCTCAGGGGGCAAGGTGAAAAACTGTTTTTT.

This clonotype was detected a few times. The chain couples TRBV7-9 to TRBJ2-2, with 7 bases that match TRBD2. CDR1 is SEHNR and CDR2 is FQNEAQ in the germline V gene (reference sequence). This CDR3 has 17 residues. The trim removed 4 bases at V and 1 base at J, leaving 9 bases unmatched. The chain's CDR3 is CASSSHRDYRNTGELFF. The CDR3 DNA sequence: TGTGCCAGCAGCTCCCACCGGGACTACAGGAACACCGGGGAGCTGTTTTTT.

CDR3 DNA: TGCAGCGTTGTAGCCCGGGGGGAGACCCAGTACTTC. Amino acids: CSVVARGETQYF. The V call is TRBV29-1, the J call TRBJ2-5; D perhaps matches TRBD2 (6 bases). Looked up from germline, CDR1 is SQVTM and CDR2 is ANQGSEA. CDR3 length equals 12 residues. V lost 4 bases and J lost 5, with 11 bases in between.

The chain has TRBV7-9 and TRBJ2-1, with D possibly matching TRBD2 (6 bases). CDR3 size: 14 residues. Germline V gene sequence: CDR1 SEHNR, CDR2 FQNEAQ (reference sequence). Deletions cut 6 bases from V and 4 bases from J, with 13 bases between. The DNA for the CDR3 is TGTGCCAGCAGGAGGATAGCGGATTACAATGAGCAGTTCTTC. Translating gives CASRRIADYNEQFF. Looking up the rest from reference TRBV7-9 and TRBJ2-1 gives the full variable domain: DTGVSQNPRHKITKRGQNVTFRCDPISEHNRLYWYRQTLGQGPEFLTYFQNEAQLEKSRLLSDRFSAERPKGSFSTLEIQRTEQGDSAMYLCASRRIADYNEQFFGPGTRLTVL.

The chain has TRBV6-1 and TRBJ2-2; TRBD2 is a possible D gene (5 bases). Trimming removed 8 bases at V and 8 bases at J, with 15 bases between. Germline V gives CDR1 MNHNS, CDR2 SASEGT. The CDR3 is made up of 13 amino acids. The CDR3 DNA reads TGTGCCAGCCCTCGAGAGGGATGGGGGGAGCTGTTTTTT. Protein sequence: CASPREGWGELFF.

The chain is built from TRBV6-5 and TRBJ2-2; possibly TRBD1 for D (6 bases). The CDR3 has 15 amino acids. Trimming took 4 bases from V and 1 from J, leaving 10 bases between them. CDR1 MNHEY and CDR2 SVGAGI come from the germline V gene. The CDR3 bases are TGTGCCAGCAGTTCGGGACAATGGAACACCGGGGAGCTGTTTTTT. Encoded protein: CASSSGQWNTGELFF.

This chain connects TRBV15 to TRBJ2-5; tentatively, D is TRBD2 (5 bases). The CDR3 covers 16 residues. Trimming removed 0 bases from V and 2 bases from J, with 13 bases in between. The germline gives CDR1 LNHNV, CDR2 YYDKDF (reference sequence). DNA of the CDR3: TGTGCCACCAGCAGAGATATATCGGCGGGTCAAGAGACCCAGTACTTC. Encoded protein: CATSRDISAGQETQYF.

The V gene is TRBV20-1, the J gene TRBJ1-2, with 7 bases fitting TRBD1. This CDR3 has 12 amino acids. The J segment lost 8 bases and the V segment lost 6 bases, leaving 9 bases of the junction unmatched. CDR1 is DFQATT and CDR2 is SNEGSKA in the germline V gene (reference sequence). This CDR3 is CSASTGNTGYTF. The CDR3, as DNA: TGCAGTGCATCGACAGGGAATACAGGCTACACCTTC.